This T cell receptor (beta chain) was observed in a study of T cells in Graves' hyperthyroidism and ophthalmopathy. Regarding this clonotype: The antigen remains unidentified.

Amplified TCR beta CDR3 regions derived from RNA transcripts. Researchers ran a first-round RT-PCR on the TCR CDR3 using the HTBI primer set. MiXCR, run by TCRdb on the multiplex PCR reads, gives a single entry per CDR3 protein. The sample has 350,000 or so distinct CDR3 sequences, over 15% seen once. Whole-study results and caveats: Most thyroid clonotypes that were expanded above 0.001 also turned up in blood.

This CDR3 has 15 amino acids. The germline V gene has CDR1 SGHAT and CDR2 FQNNGV. Losses at the gene ends were 4 bases for V and 7 bases for J; bases not matched to a gene: 12. In the ophthalmopathy cohort, Clinical Activity Score was at least 3, NOSPECS grade at least 4, and duration under 3 months. Uncontrolled infection, other autoimmune disease, pregnancy or lactation disqualified patients from enrolment. Diagnoses were established using clinical symptoms, serum thyroxine and TRAb, thyroid ultrasound and orbital computed tomography. The receptor's source is a woman in her forties with Graves' ophthalmopathy. V is TRBV11-2 and J is TRBJ2-7; 8 nucleotides line up with TRBD2. The specimen was blood. The CDR3 region is CASSSPGGREWEQYF. The CDR3 DNA reads as TGTGCCAGCAGCTCCCCGGGAGGGAGGGAGTGGGAGCAGTACTTC.